What follows is one T cell receptor beta chain and its context. Antigen unknown. Unique molecular identifiers were built into the TCR beta cDNA libraries. Out of 1 to 10 million T cells, about 500,000 cDNA molecules were generated. TCRdb used MiXCR to reprocess the PCR reads, holding one entry per CDR3 protein. The sample consists of hundreds of thousands of distinct CDR3 sequences, 30% to 45% of them appearing once. This sample is drawn from a study of post-analysis software for immune sequencing data. This CDR3 has 19 amino acids. The junction had 16 bases not matched to a gene; V was cut back by 2 bases and J by 2 bases. Findings and caveats of the study: Normalized Chao1 diversity was significantly lower in multiple sclerosis patients than in controls. Five or six TRBV segments were significantly more frequent in patients than in controls. TRBV5-6, TRBV5-1 and TRBV20-1 were among these segments.

V and J are TRBV12-3 or TRBV12-4 and TRBJ2-5; 8 nucleotides line up with TRBD2. This TCR derives from a girl under 18 with multiple sclerosis. Sequenced sample: blood. CDR3 nucleotide sequence: TGTGCCAGCAGTTTATCATTGCGGGGGGCCCACCCCCCTCAAGAGACCCAGTACTTC. Encoded protein: CASSLSLRGAHPPQETQYF.